This T cell receptor (beta chain) was recorded in a study of T-cell reconstitution after alpha-beta-depleted transplantation in children (dated by TCRdb to about 2016). As for the study more broadly: The study quantitatively tracked T-cell immune reconstitution after TCRalphabeta/CD19-depleted allogeneic hematopoietic cell transplantation in children using TCR repertoire profiling. The study at large found these results: About two months after transplant, the apparently early recovery of alphabetaT-cell counts reportedly depended on just several hundred clones that had expanded rapidly and came from non-depleted graft cells. The high TCRbeta diversity at day 60 in some patients was ascribed to recipient T cells and intrathymic progenitors that had survived conditioning. Over subsequent months, a decline in hyperexpanded clone frequencies was noted, and after one year, T-cell counts and TCRbeta diversity were mostly ascribed to newly produced T cells.

The protocol used for the library was PCR. These reads were obtained on an Illumina HiSeq 2500. Molecular barcoding was employed in the preparation of TCR libraries, with unique molecular identifiers being used to normalize TCRbeta repertoire quantification. TCRdb trimmed public reads at Q25 via fastp, called clones via MiXCR and kept in-frame beta chains. CDR3 protein duplicates are merged, each entry listing the most common genes and DNA. The sample table holds hundreds of thousands of distinct CDR3 sequences, of which 16% were seen once. The ten largest make up under 30% of the sample. To note about this clonotype: Its target antigen remains unknown. Nothing much larger sits one base from this clone, and base qualities are not available.

The label giving this sample's treatment or condition can be read as: allogeneic hematopoietic cell transplantation with graft depleted of TCRalphabeta T cells and CD19 B cells. TCRalphabeta/CD19-depleted allogeneic hematopoietic cell grafts were given to the transplant recipients, all of whom were children. CDR1 and CDR2 are drawn from the germline V gene: SGHDT, YYEEEE. At the junction V is shortened by 1 base and J by 2 bases, with 14 bases in between. Including cysteine and phenylalanine, the CDR3 has 16 amino acids. Solely the CDR3 DNA is kept, with 48 bases framed from the first base. The starting material was PBMCs, mostly from graft donor cells, obtained 360 days after TCRalphabeta/CD19-depleted stem cell transplant. The chain is assembled from TRBV5-6 and TRBJ2-3, with the D gene not confidently named. The receptor's source is a boy in the first two years of life who had a stem cell transplant for Wiskott-Aldrich syndrome, so the T cells may come from the graft donor. The nucleotide sequence is TGTGCCAGCAGCTTGTATGACAACTACCTCACAGATACGCAGTATTTT. Translated, this is CASSLYDNYLTDTQYF. With the rest looked up from the reference TRBV5-6 and TRBJ2-3 genes rather than sequenced, the full variable domain is DAGVTQSPTHLIKTRGQQVTLRCSPKSGHDTVSWYQQALGQGPQFIFQYYEEEERQRGNFPDRFSGHQFPNYSSELNVNALLLGDSALYLCASSLYDNYLTDTQYFGPGTRLTVL.